There are many counts of the clone carrying this T cell receptor (beta chain). The data belong to a study of Graves' ophthalmopathy and Graves' hyperthyroidism. The V end was cut by 3 bases, the J end by 7 bases, with 13 bases between. Looked up from germline, CDR1 is SGHTA and CDR2 is FQGNSA. The CDR3 has 15 residues. TCR beta CDR3 regions were amplified from RNA transcripts. First-round RT-PCR employed HTBI primers, with a second-round multiplex PCR after it. TCRdb recomputed calls from the multiplex PCR reads with MiXCR, one row per CDR3 protein. The sample includes over a million distinct CDR3 sequences, about 40% of them seen just once.

The genes are TRBV7-2 and TRBJ1-6; D is unclear. The clonotype comes from an adult man with Graves' hyperthyroidism. Specimen: peripheral blood or thyroid tissue (not recorded which). The CDR3 region has the DNA TGTGCCAGCAGCTTTGTGGATTCCGCGAATTCACCCCTCCACTTT. The encoded protein is CASSFVDSANSPLHF.